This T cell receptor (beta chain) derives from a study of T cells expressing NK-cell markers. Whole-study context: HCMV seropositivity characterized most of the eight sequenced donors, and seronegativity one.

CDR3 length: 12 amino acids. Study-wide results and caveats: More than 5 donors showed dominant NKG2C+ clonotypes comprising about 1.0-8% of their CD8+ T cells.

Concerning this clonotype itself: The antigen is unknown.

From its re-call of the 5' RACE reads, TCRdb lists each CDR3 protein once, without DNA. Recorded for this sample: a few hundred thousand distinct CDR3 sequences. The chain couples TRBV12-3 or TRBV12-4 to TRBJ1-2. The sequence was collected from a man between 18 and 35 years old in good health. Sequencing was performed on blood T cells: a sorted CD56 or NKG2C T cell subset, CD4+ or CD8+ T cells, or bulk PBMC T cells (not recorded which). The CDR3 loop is CASSPTTSGYTF.